These T cell receptor beta chains were read from a single sample in a study of CD8+CD57+ T cells in acquired aplastic anemia. Using its own MiXCR run on the reads, TCRdb lists one record per CDR3 protein. This sample has 400,000 to 600,000 distinct CDR3 sequences, with approximately 32% found just once. What was sequenced was sorted CD4+, CD8+, or CD8+CD57+ T cells (not recorded which) from PBMCs. These receptors all come from a human donor with aplastic anemia. The CDR3 runs from the conserved cysteine through the conserved F or W. Fields, in order: CDR3 length, J gene, D gene, clone size, V gene, CDR3 DNA, CDR3 protein. A D gene is named only where the DNA matches it firmly. Clone size is not always given. Where it is, it says once, few, many or a class for expanded clones.

14,TRBJ2-5,NA,many,TRBV7-2,TGTGCCAGCAGCTTACCGGTTTCGGGTGAGACCCAGTACTTC,CASSLPVSGETQYF
17,TRBJ1-6,NA,few,TRBV25-1,TGTGCCAGCAGTGTCTCGCACAGAAGCTCCTATAATTCACCCCTCCACTTT,CASSVSHRSSYNSPLHF
16,TRBJ2-5,TRBD2,few,TRBV20-1,TGCAGTGCTACCCCATCGCTAGCGGGGAAGCAAGAGACCCAGTACTTC,CSATPSLAGKQETQYF
14,TRBJ2-7,NA,NA,TRBV10-3,TGTGCCATCAGTGGGACAGCAGTCCTGTACGAGCAGTACTTC,CAISGTAVLYEQYF
15,TRBJ2-5,NA,NA,TRBV25-1,TGTGCCAGCAGCGGATCCCGGGACACTAAAGAGACCCAGTACTTC,CASSGSRDTKETQYF
12,TRBJ1-5,NA,many,TRBV20-1,TGCAGTGCTTCCGACCCCAATCAGCCCCAGCATTTT,CSASDPNQPQHF
15,TRBJ2-5,TRBD1,NA,TRBV15,TGTGCCACCAGCAGAACCCGGAGCAGGGGGGAGACCCAGTACTTC,CATSRTRSRGETQYF
14,TRBJ1-1,NA,NA,TRBV6-2/TRBV6-3,TGTGCCAGCAGTCGGGACACCATGAACACTGAAGCTTTCTTT,CASSRDTMNTEAFF
14,TRBJ1-1,NA,many,TRBV19,TGTGCCAGTAGTATAGACGGCTGGAACACTGAAGCTTTCTTT,CASSIDGWNTEAFF
16,TRBJ2-3,NA,many,TRBV7-8,TGTGCCAGCAGCGACCCGCGCGGCAGCAGCACAGATACGCAGTATTTT,CASSDPRGSSTDTQYF
16,TRBJ1-4,NA,few,TRBV7-9,TGTGCCAGCAGGGAGACAAGACTGTCAACTAATGAAAAACTGTTTTTT,CASRETRLSTNEKLFF
14,TRBJ1-2,NA,many,TRBV5-1,TGCGCCAGCAGCTTGTCAGGGATCGGGTATGGCTACACCTTC,CASSLSGIGYGYTF
13,TRBJ1-2,NA,NA,TRBV7-9,TGTGCCAGCAGCCAAGTGAGCGCGAGCGGCTACACCTTC,CASSQVSASGYTF
14,TRBJ2-7,NA,few,TRBV20-1,TGCAGTGCTGAAGTACGGGGGCACTCCTACGAGCAGTACTTC,CSAEVRGHSYEQYF
15,TRBJ2-1,NA,NA,TRBV7-6,TGTGCCAGCAGCACCCTCACTAGATCCCTCAATGAGCAGTTCTTC,CASSTLTRSLNEQFF
13,TRBJ2-1,NA,NA,TRBV7-3,TGTGCCAGCAGCCTAAAATACAGGGATGAGCAGTTCTTC,CASSLKYRDEQFF
14,TRBJ2-7,TRBD1,NA,TRBV5-1,TGCGCCAACAGCTTAGTGGACAGGGGGAGCGAGCAGTACTTC,CANSLVDRGSEQYF
15,TRBJ1-6,NA,few,TRBV27,TGTGCCAGCAGTGGTACATTTTTGGGGAATTCACCCCTCCACTTT,CASSGTFLGNSPLHF